This is a list of T cell receptor beta chains from one sample in a study of shared clonotypes between healthy human individuals. Assay used: immunoSEQ multiplex PCR; TCRdb lists only in-frame clones, some missing. The sample lists about 1.5 million clones; approximately 98% were seen once. Specimen: naive CD4+ T cells sorted from blood. The source is a man aged 25-45 years in good health. Both conserved end residues are part of each CDR3. D genes are given only for firm matches. The size field is filled for only some rows; it gives once, few, many or a size class.

j_gene: TRBJ2-1
d_gene: NA
v_gene: TRBV5-4
abundance: once
len: 15
CDR3nt: TGTGCCAGCAGCTCGCGCGGTAGCTCCTACAATGAGCAGTTCTTC
CDR3aa: CASSSRGSSYNEQFF

j_gene: TRBJ2-7
d_gene: NA
v_gene: TRBV11-2
abundance: NA
len: 18
CDR3nt: TGTGCCAGCAGCTTAATTGGGGCCAGGGGCGCTCAGTCCTACGAGCAGTACTTC
CDR3aa: CASSLIGARGAQSYEQYF

j_gene: TRBJ2-5
d_gene: TRBD2
v_gene: TRBV9
abundance: NA
len: 16
CDR3nt: TGTGCCAGCAGCTTGAGGGGAGGGACGCAGCAAGAGACCCAGTACTTC
CDR3aa: CASSLRGGTQQETQYF

j_gene: TRBJ2-5
d_gene: NA
v_gene: TRBV30
abundance: NA
len: 13
CDR3nt: TGTGCCTGGAGTAGTACCACCCAAGAGACCCAGTACTTC
CDR3aa: CAWSSTTQETQYF

j_gene: TRBJ1-1
d_gene: NA
v_gene: TRBV18
abundance: NA
len: 14
CDR3nt: TGTGCCAGCTCACCATTAGGGGGGAACACTGAAGCTTTCTTT
CDR3aa: CASSPLGGNTEAFF

j_gene: TRBJ1-5
d_gene: TRBD1
v_gene: TRBV19
abundance: NA
len: 17
CDR3nt: TGTGCCAGTAGTTCCGGGACAGACAATTATAGCAATCAGCCCCAGCATTTT
CDR3aa: CASSSGTDNYSNQPQHF

j_gene: TRBJ1-1
d_gene: NA
v_gene: TRBV6-6
abundance: NA
len: 14
CDR3nt: TGTGCCAGCAGCTCGTATCTGGGGAGGACTGAAGCTTTCTTT
CDR3aa: CASSSYLGRTEAFF

j_gene: TRBJ2-3
d_gene: NA
v_gene: TRBV7-6
abundance: NA
len: 18
CDR3nt: TGTGCCAGCAGCTTAGCCTTAAGACAGGGAGGGATCACAGATACGCAGTATTTT
CDR3aa: CASSLALRQGGITDTQYF

j_gene: TRBJ2-7
d_gene: TRBD2
v_gene: TRBV25-1
abundance: NA
len: 15
CDR3nt: TGTGCCAGCAGTGAGTTCGGGAGGGCGGGAAACGAGCAGTACTTC
CDR3aa: CASSEFGRAGNEQYF

j_gene: TRBJ1-1
d_gene: NA
v_gene: TRBV5-1
abundance: NA
len: 14
CDR3nt: TGCGCCAGCAGCTTTAAAGGGGCGACCACTGAAGCTTTCTTT
CDR3aa: CASSFKGATTEAFF

j_gene: TRBJ2-1
d_gene: NA
v_gene: TRBV21-1
abundance: NA
len: 17
CDR3nt: TGTGCCAGCAGCAGACTTGGGACTAGCGGGAGATTTGATGAGCAGTTCTTC
CDR3aa: CASSRLGTSGRFDEQFF

j_gene: TRBJ2-7
d_gene: NA
v_gene: TRBV19
abundance: once
len: 13
CDR3nt: TGTGCCAGTAGGGGCTGGAACTCCTACGAGCAGTACTTC
CDR3aa: CASRGWNSYEQYF

j_gene: TRBJ2-7
d_gene: NA
v_gene: TRBV5-1
abundance: NA
len: 14
CDR3nt: TGCGCCAGCAGCAGGGCGGTCCCGCTGGGGGAGCAGTACTTC
CDR3aa: CASSRAVPLGEQYF

j_gene: TRBJ1-5
d_gene: TRBD1
v_gene: TRBV7-9
abundance: NA
len: 13
CDR3nt: TGTGCCAGCAGCTTAGGGGACAGCCCGGCCCAGCATTTT
CDR3aa: CASSLGDSPAQHF

j_gene: TRBJ2-2
d_gene: NA
v_gene: TRBV9
abundance: NA
len: 12
CDR3nt: TGTGCCAGCAGCGTAGTTGGCGGGGAGCTGTTTTTT
CDR3aa: CASSVVGGELFF

j_gene: TRBJ2-7
d_gene: TRBD2
v_gene: TRBV19
abundance: once
len: 16
CDR3nt: TGTGCCAGTAGTGCGCGCGGGACTAGCGGATCCTACGAGCAGTACTTC
CDR3aa: CASSARGTSGSYEQYF

j_gene: TRBJ2-2
d_gene: NA
v_gene: TRBV19
abundance: NA
len: 16
CDR3nt: TGTGCCAGTAGTATACCTCGGGGGGCCTTTACCGGGGAGCTGTTTTTT
CDR3aa: CASSIPRGAFTGELFF

j_gene: TRBJ2-5
d_gene: NA
v_gene: TRBV29-1
abundance: NA
len: 12
CDR3nt: TGCAGCGTTGAACCCGGCCAAGAGACCCAGTACTTC
CDR3aa: CSVEPGQETQYF

j_gene: TRBJ2-2
d_gene: NA
v_gene: TRBV5-1
abundance: NA
len: 14
CDR3nt: TGCGCCAGCAGCTTGAACACTATTGGCGGGGAGCTGTTTTTT
CDR3aa: CASSLNTIGGELFF

j_gene: TRBJ2-1
d_gene: NA
v_gene: TRBV5-1
abundance: NA
len: 15
CDR3nt: TGCGCCAGCAGCTTATTCCCTGAAACCTACAATGAGCAGTTCTTC
CDR3aa: CASSLFPETYNEQFF

j_gene: TRBJ1-1
d_gene: NA
v_gene: TRBV18
abundance: once
len: 13
CDR3nt: TGTGCCAGCTCACCCTCGGCGGGCACTGAAGCTTTCTTT
CDR3aa: CASSPSAGTEAFF

j_gene: TRBJ2-1
d_gene: NA
v_gene: TRBV1
abundance: NA
len: 20
CDR3nt: TGCACCAGCAGCCAAGATTTCCCAGAAACCGGGACTAGCATCCCCAATGAGCAGTTCTTC
CDR3aa: CTSSQDFPETGTSIPNEQFF

j_gene: TRBJ2-7
d_gene: TRBD1
v_gene: TRBV9
abundance: NA
len: 13
CDR3nt: TGTGCCAGCAGCCCTCGGGCAGGGGGAGAGCAGTACTTC
CDR3aa: CASSPRAGGEQYF

j_gene: TRBJ2-7
d_gene: NA
v_gene: TRBV29-1
abundance: NA
len: 10
CDR3nt: TGCAGGGAGGGGGCCTACGAGCAGTACTTC
CDR3aa: CREGAYEQYF

j_gene: TRBJ2-3
d_gene: TRBD2
v_gene: TRBV6-1
abundance: NA
len: 16
CDR3nt: TGTGCCAGCAGTGAAGCGGCGGGACTAGCGGGAGATACGCAGTATTTT
CDR3aa: CASSEAAGLAGDTQYF

j_gene: TRBJ2-3
d_gene: NA
v_gene: TRBV15
abundance: NA
len: 12
CDR3nt: TGTGCCACCAGCGTGCCCCCAGATACGCAGTATTTT
CDR3aa: CATSVPPDTQYF

j_gene: TRBJ2-2
d_gene: TRBD2
v_gene: TRBV11-2
abundance: NA
len: 17
CDR3nt: TGTGCCAGCAGCCTAGAGGGTCTAGCGGGATTACCCGGGGAGCTGTTTTTT
CDR3aa: CASSLEGLAGLPGELFF

j_gene: TRBJ2-7
d_gene: NA
v_gene: TRBV18
abundance: NA
len: 14
CDR3nt: TGTGCCAGCTCACCGAGAGATACCTCCTACGAGCAGTACTTC
CDR3aa: CASSPRDTSYEQYF

j_gene: TRBJ2-7
d_gene: TRBD1
v_gene: TRBV18
abundance: NA
len: 14
CDR3nt: TGTGCCAGCTCACAGGGGACAGGGGATTACGAGCAGTACTTC
CDR3aa: CASSQGTGDYEQYF

j_gene: TRBJ1-2
d_gene: TRBD1
v_gene: TRBV7-9
abundance: NA
len: 15
CDR3nt: TGTGCCAGCAGCTTCGGTTCGGACAGGGCCAATGGCTACACCTTC
CDR3aa: CASSFGSDRANGYTF

j_gene: TRBJ2-1
d_gene: TRBD1
v_gene: TRBV4-1
abundance: NA
len: 16
CDR3nt: TGCGCCAGCAGCCAAGGTGGGACAGGGGCCTACAATGAGCAGTTCTTC
CDR3aa: CASSQGGTGAYNEQFF

j_gene: TRBJ2-3
d_gene: TRBD1
v_gene: TRBV5-6
abundance: NA
len: 12
CDR3nt: TGTGCCAGCAGCTCCTTCGACAGGGTGGGGTATTTT
CDR3aa: CASSSFDRVGYF

j_gene: TRBJ1-2
d_gene: NA
v_gene: TRBV7-3
abundance: once
len: 16
CDR3nt: TGTGCCAGCAGCTTAACCGGAGGGCAGGGTCAATATGGCTACACCTTC
CDR3aa: CASSLTGGQGQYGYTF

j_gene: TRBJ1-5
d_gene: NA
v_gene: TRBV7-2
abundance: NA
len: 15
CDR3nt: TGTGCCAGCAGCCAAGCCGGACATTACAATCAGCCCCAGCATTTT
CDR3aa: CASSQAGHYNQPQHF

j_gene: TRBJ2-7
d_gene: NA
v_gene: TRBV2
abundance: NA
len: 13
CDR3nt: TGTGCCAGCAACTTGGAAGTCACCTACGAGCAGTACTTC
CDR3aa: CASNLEVTYEQYF

j_gene: TRBJ1-1
d_gene: NA
v_gene: TRBV19
abundance: NA
len: 11
CDR3nt: TGTGCCAGTAGTATGTGGGGTTGGTCTTTCTTT
CDR3aa: CASSMWGWSFF

j_gene: TRBJ2-1
d_gene: TRBD2
v_gene: TRBV15
abundance: NA
len: 16
CDR3nt: TGTGCCACCAGCGATTGGACTAGCGCAGCTGCCCATGAGCAGTTCTTC
CDR3aa: CATSDWTSAAAHEQFF

j_gene: TRBJ2-7
d_gene: NA
v_gene: TRBV11-2
abundance: once
len: 13
CDR3nt: TGTGCCAGCAGCTTCGCGGTCTCCTACGAGCAGTACTTC
CDR3aa: CASSFAVSYEQYF

j_gene: TRBJ2-1
d_gene: TRBD2
v_gene: TRBV7-3
abundance: NA
len: 16
CDR3nt: TGTGCCAGCAGCTTAGCCAGCGGGATCTCCTACAATGAGCAGTTCTTC
CDR3aa: CASSLASGISYNEQFF

j_gene: TRBJ2-1
d_gene: NA
v_gene: TRBV7-3
abundance: NA
len: 13
CDR3nt: TGTGCCAGCAGCTCAGCCTCTAGAAATGAGCAGTTCTTC
CDR3aa: CASSSASRNEQFF

j_gene: TRBJ2-7
d_gene: TRBD1
v_gene: TRBV7-4
abundance: NA
len: 15
CDR3nt: TGTGCCAGCAGCAAAACAGGGGGCTACTCCTACGAGCAGTACTTC
CDR3aa: CASSKTGGYSYEQYF

j_gene: TRBJ2-3
d_gene: NA
v_gene: TRBV29-1
abundance: NA
len: 15
CDR3nt: TGCAGCGTTGAAGGGGGTCCTGGCGGCACAGATACGCAGTATTTT
CDR3aa: CSVEGGPGGTDTQYF

j_gene: TRBJ2-1
d_gene: TRBD2
v_gene: TRBV5-1
abundance: NA
len: 15
CDR3nt: TGCGCCAGCAGCCCAACTAGCGGTTCCTACAATGAGCAGTTCTTC
CDR3aa: CASSPTSGSYNEQFF

j_gene: TRBJ1-5
d_gene: NA
v_gene: TRBV4-3
abundance: once
len: 13
CDR3nt: TGCGCCAGCAGCCAAGGACCTTTTGAACCCCAGCATTTT
CDR3aa: CASSQGPFEPQHF

j_gene: TRBJ1-2
d_gene: NA
v_gene: TRBV10-1
abundance: NA
len: 13
CDR3nt: TGCGCCAGCAGTCGATACAGGGATTCGCGCTACACCTTC
CDR3aa: CASSRYRDSRYTF

j_gene: TRBJ2-5
d_gene: TRBD1
v_gene: TRBV19
abundance: NA
len: 15
CDR3nt: TGTGCCAGTAGTGGGTTGGACAGGGGCCAAGAGACCCAGTACTTC
CDR3aa: CASSGLDRGQETQYF

j_gene: TRBJ2-6
d_gene: NA
v_gene: TRBV9
abundance: NA
len: 18
CDR3nt: TGTGCCAGCAGCGTAGGGCTGGGAGTGGGAGCTGGGGCCAACGTCCTGACTTTC
CDR3aa: CASSVGLGVGAGANVLTF

j_gene: TRBJ2-7
d_gene: TRBD1
v_gene: TRBV4-1
abundance: once
len: 15
CDR3nt: TGCGCCAGCAGCCAAGATGGGGTCAGGGGGTACGAGCAGTACTTC
CDR3aa: CASSQDGVRGYEQYF

j_gene: TRBJ2-7
d_gene: NA
v_gene: TRBV28
abundance: NA
len: 13
CDR3nt: TGTGCCAGCAGTATAGGCCTGGGAAACGAGCAGTACTTC
CDR3aa: CASSIGLGNEQYF

j_gene: TRBJ2-4
d_gene: NA
v_gene: TRBV9
abundance: NA
len: 14
CDR3nt: TGTGCCAGCAGCCCTACAGGGGAGGGAAACATTCAGTACTTC
CDR3aa: CASSPTGEGNIQYF